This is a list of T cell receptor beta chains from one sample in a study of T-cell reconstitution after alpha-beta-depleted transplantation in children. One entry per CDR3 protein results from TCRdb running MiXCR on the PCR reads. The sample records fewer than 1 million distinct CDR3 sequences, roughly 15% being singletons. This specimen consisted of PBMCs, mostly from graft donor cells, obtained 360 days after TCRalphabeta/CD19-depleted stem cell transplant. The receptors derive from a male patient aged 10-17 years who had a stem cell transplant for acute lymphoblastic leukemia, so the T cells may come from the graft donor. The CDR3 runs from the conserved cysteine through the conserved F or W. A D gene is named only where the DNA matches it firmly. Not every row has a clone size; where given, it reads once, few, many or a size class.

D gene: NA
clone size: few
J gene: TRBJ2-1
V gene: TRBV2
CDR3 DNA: TGTGCCAGCAGTGTAACCCTTGGAAACGAGCAGTTCTTC
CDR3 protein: CASSVTLGNEQFF

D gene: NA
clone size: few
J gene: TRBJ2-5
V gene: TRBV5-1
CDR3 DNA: TGCGCCAGCAGCCCTGGGGGTGGCCAAGAGACCCAGTACTTC
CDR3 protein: CASSPGGGQETQYF

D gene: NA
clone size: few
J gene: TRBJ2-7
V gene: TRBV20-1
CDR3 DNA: TGCAGTGCTAGAGATCACAACCAGAACTACTACTCCTACGAGCAGTACTTC
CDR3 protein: CSARDHNQNYYSYEQYF

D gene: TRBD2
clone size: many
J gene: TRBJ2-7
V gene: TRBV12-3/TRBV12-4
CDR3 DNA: TGTGCCAGCAGTTTAGGACTAGCGGCAACCTACGAGCAGTACTTC
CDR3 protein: CASSLGLAATYEQYF

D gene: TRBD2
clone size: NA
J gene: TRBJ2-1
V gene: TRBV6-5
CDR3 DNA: TGTGCCAGCAGTTACGAGGTCCGACTAGCGGGTGACAATGAGCAGTTCTTC
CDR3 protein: CASSYEVRLAGDNEQFF

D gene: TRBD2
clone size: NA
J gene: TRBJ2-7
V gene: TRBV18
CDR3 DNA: TGTGCCAGCTCACCGGAGGCGGGAGGTTACGAGCAGTACTTC
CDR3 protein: CASSPEAGGYEQYF

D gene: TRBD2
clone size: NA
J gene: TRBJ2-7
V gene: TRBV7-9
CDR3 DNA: TGTGCCAGCAATGGGCTCGCGGGAGTGCAAGACGAGCAGTACTTC
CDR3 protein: CASNGLAGVQDEQYF

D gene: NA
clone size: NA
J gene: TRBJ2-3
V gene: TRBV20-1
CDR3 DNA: TGCAGTGCTATCAGGGACACAGATACGCAGTATTTT
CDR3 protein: CSAIRDTDTQYF

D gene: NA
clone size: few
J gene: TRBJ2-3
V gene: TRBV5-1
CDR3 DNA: TGCGCCAGCAGCTGGTTGTTCCCAGATACGCAGTATTTT
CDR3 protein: CASSWLFPDTQYF

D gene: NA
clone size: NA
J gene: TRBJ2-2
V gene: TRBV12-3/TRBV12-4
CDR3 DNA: TGTGCCAGCAGAGGGTCTAGCGTCCCCACCGGGGAGCTGTTTTTT
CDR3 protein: CASRGSSVPTGELFF

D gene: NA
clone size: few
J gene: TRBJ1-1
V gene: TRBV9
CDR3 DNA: TGTGCCAGCAGCGTAGTGGGATCTGAAGCTTTCTTT
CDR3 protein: CASSVVGSEAFF

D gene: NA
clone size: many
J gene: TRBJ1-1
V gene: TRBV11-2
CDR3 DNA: TGTGCCAGCAGCTTACCTGCGGTTTCAGGTCGGGCTTTCTTT
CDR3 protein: CASSLPAVSGRAFF

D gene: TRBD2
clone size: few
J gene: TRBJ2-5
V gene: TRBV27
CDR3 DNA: TGTGCCAGCAGTTTATGGCGGGGGCAAGAGACCCAGTACTTC
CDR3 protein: CASSLWRGQETQYF

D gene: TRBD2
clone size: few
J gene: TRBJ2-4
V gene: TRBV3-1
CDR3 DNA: TGTGCCAGCAGCCAAGGATCCGTCAGGACTAGCCGGGCCAAAAACATTCAGTACTTC
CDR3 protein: CASSQGSVRTSRAKNIQYF

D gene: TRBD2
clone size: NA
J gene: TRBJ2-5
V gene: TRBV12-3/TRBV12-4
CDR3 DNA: TGTGCCAGCAGTTCTGGGGACTACGTAGGAGAGACCCAGTACTTC
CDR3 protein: CASSSGDYVGETQYF

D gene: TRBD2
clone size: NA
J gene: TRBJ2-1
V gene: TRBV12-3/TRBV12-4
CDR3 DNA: TGTGCCAGCAGACTTAAACCGGGACTAGCACCGAGTTCATCTAACAATGAGCAGTTCTTC
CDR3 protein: CASRLKPGLAPSSSNNEQFF

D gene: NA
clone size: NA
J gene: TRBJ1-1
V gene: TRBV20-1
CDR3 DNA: TGCAGTGCTCCCCCCGGGCAGCGTGTAGCTTTCTTT
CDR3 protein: CSAPPGQRVAFF

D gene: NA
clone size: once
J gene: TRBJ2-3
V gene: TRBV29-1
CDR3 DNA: TGCAGCGTTGATTCCAGTGGCACAGATACGCAGTATTTT
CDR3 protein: CSVDSSGTDTQYF

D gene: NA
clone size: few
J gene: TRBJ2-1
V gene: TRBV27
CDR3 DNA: TGTGCCAGCAGTTGGGACCGCAGGAATGAGCAGTTCTTC
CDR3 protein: CASSWDRRNEQFF

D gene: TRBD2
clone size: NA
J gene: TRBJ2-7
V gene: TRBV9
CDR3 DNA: TGTGCCAGCAGTGCAGAGGGAGGGGTCTACGAGCAGTACTTC
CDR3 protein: CASSAEGGVYEQYF

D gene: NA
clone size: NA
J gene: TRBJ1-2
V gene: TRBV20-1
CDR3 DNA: TGCAGTGCTAGAGTACTAGGGGAGTTTAGAGGCTACACCTTC
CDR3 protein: CSARVLGEFRGYTF

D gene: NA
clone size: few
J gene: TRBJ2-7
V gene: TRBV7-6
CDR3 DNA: TGTGCCAGCAGCTTTCAGGGCCCCTTCCCCGAGCAGTACTTC
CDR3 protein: CASSFQGPFPEQYF

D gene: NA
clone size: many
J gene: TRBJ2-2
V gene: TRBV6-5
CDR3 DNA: TGTGCCATCGGGACGTACACCGGGGAGCTGTTTTTT
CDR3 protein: CAIGTYTGELFF

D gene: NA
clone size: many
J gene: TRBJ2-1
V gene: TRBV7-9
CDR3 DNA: TGTGCCAGCAGCTCCTCGGGGCGGAGCAACAATGAGCAGTTCTTC
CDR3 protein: CASSSSGRSNNEQFF

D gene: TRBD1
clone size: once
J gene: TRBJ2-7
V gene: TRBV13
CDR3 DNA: TGTGCCAGCAGACTCCGGACAGGGCTAATCTACGAGCAGTACTTC
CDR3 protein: CASRLRTGLIYEQYF

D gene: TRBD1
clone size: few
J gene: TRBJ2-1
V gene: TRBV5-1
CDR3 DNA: TGCGCCAGCAAAACAGGGGGTAGTTACAATGAGCAGTTCTTC
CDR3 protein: CASKTGGSYNEQFF

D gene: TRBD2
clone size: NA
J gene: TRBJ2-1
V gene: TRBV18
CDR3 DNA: TGTGCCAGCTCACCACGCCGTTTGGGGAGGGAGGCGGTCAATGAGCAGTTCTTC
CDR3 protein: CASSPRRLGREAVNEQFF

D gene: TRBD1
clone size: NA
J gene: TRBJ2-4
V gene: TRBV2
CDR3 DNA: TGTGCCAGCAGTGAAGGGGACAGGAAGGAGGCCAAAAACATTCAGTACTTC
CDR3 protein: CASSEGDRKEAKNIQYF

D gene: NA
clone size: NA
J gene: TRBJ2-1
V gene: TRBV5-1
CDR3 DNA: TGCGCCAGCAGCTTGGAGGACAAAGCCTACAATGAGCAGTTCTTC
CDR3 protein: CASSLEDKAYNEQFF

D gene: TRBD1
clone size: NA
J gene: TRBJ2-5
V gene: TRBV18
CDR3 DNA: TGTGCCAGCTCACCAGAGACGATAGGGGGCACGAAGACCCAGTACTTC
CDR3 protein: CASSPETIGGTKTQYF

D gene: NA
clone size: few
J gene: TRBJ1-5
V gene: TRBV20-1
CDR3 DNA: TGCAGCTCTCCCGGGTACGGCAATCAGCCCCAGCATTTT
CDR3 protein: CSSPGYGNQPQHF

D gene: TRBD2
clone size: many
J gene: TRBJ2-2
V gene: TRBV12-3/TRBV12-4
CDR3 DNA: TGTGCCAGCAGTTTGCGGGAGTCCGGGGAGCTGTTTTTT
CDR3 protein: CASSLRESGELFF

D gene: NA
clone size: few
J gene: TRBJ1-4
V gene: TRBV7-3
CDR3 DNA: TGTGCCAGCAGCTTCGGGGGACACGGGAGAAGGAACGAAAAACTGTTTTTT
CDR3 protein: CASSFGGHGRRNEKLFF

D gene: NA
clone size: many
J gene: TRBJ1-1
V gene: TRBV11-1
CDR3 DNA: TGTGCCAGCAGCTTGCGACAGGCGAACACTGAAGCTTTCTTT
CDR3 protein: CASSLRQANTEAFF

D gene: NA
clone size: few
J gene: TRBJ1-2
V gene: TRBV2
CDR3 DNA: TGTGCCAGCAGCTTCAGGGTTGCTAACTATGGCTACACCTTC
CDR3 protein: CASSFRVANYGYTF

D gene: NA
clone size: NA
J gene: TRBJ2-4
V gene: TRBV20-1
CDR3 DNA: TGCAGTGCCCGACGAGGGGAGTTAGCCAAAAACATTCAGTACTTC
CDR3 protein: CSARRGELAKNIQYF

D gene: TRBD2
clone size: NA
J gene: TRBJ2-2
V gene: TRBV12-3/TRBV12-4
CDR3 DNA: TGTGCCAGCAACAGAGCGGGAGGACTGAACACCGGGGAGCTGTTTTTT
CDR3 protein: CASNRAGGLNTGELFF

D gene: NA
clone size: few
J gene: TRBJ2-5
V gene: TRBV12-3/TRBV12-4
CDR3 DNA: TGTGCCAGCAGGAGGGGGGGGAGAGAGACCCAGTACTTC
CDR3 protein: CASRRGGRETQYF

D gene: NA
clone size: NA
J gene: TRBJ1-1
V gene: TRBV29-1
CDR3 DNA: TGCAGCGTTGAAGGGGGCGGGGGCGCGGAAGCTTTCTTT
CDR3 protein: CSVEGGGGAEAFF

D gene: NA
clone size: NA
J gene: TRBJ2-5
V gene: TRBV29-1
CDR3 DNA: TGCAGCGCCAACCGGGCACTCCAAGAGACCCAGTACTTC
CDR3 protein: CSANRALQETQYF

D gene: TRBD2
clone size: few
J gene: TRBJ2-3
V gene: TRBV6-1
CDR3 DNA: TGTGCCAGCTCCTTCGGCAGGGTCGTTCTAGCGGGGACTACAGATACGCAGTATTTT
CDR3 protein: CASSFGRVVLAGTTDTQYF

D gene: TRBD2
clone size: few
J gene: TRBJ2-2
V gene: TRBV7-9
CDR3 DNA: TGTGCCAGCAGCTATCTCACAGGCGGGGGGAACACCGGGGAGCTGTTTTTT
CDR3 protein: CASSYLTGGGNTGELFF

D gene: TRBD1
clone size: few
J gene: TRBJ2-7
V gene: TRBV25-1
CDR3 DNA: TGTGCCAGCAGTGACCGGACAGGGAGAGGGTACTACGAGCAGTACTTC
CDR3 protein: CASSDRTGRGYYEQYF

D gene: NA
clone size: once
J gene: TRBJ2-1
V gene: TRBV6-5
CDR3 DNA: TGTGCCAGCAGTTACGCGGGGGCGAGATACAATGAGCAGTTCTTC
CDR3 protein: CASSYAGARYNEQFF

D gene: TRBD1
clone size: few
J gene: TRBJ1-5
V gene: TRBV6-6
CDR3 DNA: TGTGCCAGCAGTTACCCGGGACAGGACACTCGTCATTTT
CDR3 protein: CASSYPGQDTRHF

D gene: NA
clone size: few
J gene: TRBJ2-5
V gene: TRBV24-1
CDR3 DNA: TGTGCCACCAGTGATTTTGAAGAGACCCAGTACTTC
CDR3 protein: CATSDFEETQYF

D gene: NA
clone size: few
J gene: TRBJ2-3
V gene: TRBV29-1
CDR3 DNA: TGCAGCGTTGAAGATCTTTTAGTCCTTGTCCCAGATACGCAGTATTTT
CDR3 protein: CSVEDLLVLVPDTQYF